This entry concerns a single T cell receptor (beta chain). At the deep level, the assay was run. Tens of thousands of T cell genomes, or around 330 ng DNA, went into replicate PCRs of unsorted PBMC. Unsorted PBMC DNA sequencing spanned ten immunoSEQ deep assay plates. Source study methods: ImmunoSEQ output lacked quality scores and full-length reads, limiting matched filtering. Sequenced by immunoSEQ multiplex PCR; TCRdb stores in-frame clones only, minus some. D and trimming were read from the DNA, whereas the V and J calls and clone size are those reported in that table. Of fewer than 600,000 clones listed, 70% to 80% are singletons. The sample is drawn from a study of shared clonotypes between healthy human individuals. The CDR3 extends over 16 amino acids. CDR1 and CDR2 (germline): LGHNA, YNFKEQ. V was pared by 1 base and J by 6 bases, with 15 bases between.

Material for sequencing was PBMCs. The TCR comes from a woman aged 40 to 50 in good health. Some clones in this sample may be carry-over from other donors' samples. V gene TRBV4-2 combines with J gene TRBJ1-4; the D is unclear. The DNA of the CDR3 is TGTGCCAGCAGCCAAGTGGCGGCCGGGCTTGATGAAAAACTGTTTTTT. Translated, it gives CASSQVAAGLDEKLFF.